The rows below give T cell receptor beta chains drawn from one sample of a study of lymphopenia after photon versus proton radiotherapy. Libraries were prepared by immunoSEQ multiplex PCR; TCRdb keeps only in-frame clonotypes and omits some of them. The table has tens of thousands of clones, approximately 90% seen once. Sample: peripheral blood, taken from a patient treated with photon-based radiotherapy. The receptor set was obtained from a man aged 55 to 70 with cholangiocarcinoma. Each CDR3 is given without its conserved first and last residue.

cdr3_aa: ASSVDPNTGELF
v_call: TRBV9
j_call: TRBJ2-2

cdr3_aa: AWIVGDEQY
v_call: TRBV30
j_call: TRBJ2-7

cdr3_aa: ASNQDRQGKIAF
v_call: TRBV5-4
j_call: TRBJ1-1

cdr3_aa: ASSLAPGSYEQY
v_call: TRBV13
j_call: TRBJ2-7

cdr3_aa: ASSQASGLYGYT
v_call: TRBV6-6
j_call: TRBJ1-2

cdr3_aa: ASLPPESYGYT
v_call: TRBV13
j_call: TRBJ1-2

cdr3_aa: ASSIRGLAGGLQETQY
v_call: TRBV19
j_call: TRBJ2-5

cdr3_aa: ASSNLAFSSYEQY
v_call: TRBV28
j_call: TRBJ2-7

cdr3_aa: ASRDRNTGELF
v_call: TRBV10-2
j_call: TRBJ2-2

cdr3_aa: ASSKAAGGRQETSYEQY
v_call: TRBV21-1
j_call: TRBJ2-7

cdr3_aa: ASSPRRGDTQY
v_call: TRBV7-9
j_call: TRBJ2-3

cdr3_aa: ASSPPPGQSGNTIY
v_call: TRBV7-9
j_call: TRBJ1-3

cdr3_aa: ASISGTSGVDEQF
v_call: TRBV10-3
j_call: TRBJ2-1

cdr3_aa: ASSHRQGYQPQH
v_call: TRBV7-2
j_call: TRBJ1-5

cdr3_aa: ASGRGDTGELF
v_call: TRBV28
j_call: TRBJ2-2

cdr3_aa: ASSLTGAGSTGELF
v_call: TRBV7-3
j_call: TRBJ2-2